What follows are 24 T cell receptor beta chains derived from one specimen sequenced in a study of T cell responses to AZD1222 COVID-19 vaccine (TCRdb year 2021). Interpreted using the paper, the time point label stands for: about 28 days (+/-7) after the second vaccine dose. The treatment or condition label for this specimen denotes: meningococcal conjugate vaccine given as trial control. The library was generated by the immunoSEQ multiplex PCR assay. In TCRdb, the immuneACCESS table is reduced to in-frame sequences with V and J assigned. These tables do not hold every clone; where another copy was compared, an unresolved V gene accounts for under half, and the others remain unexplained. The sample contains about 120,000 clones, about 93% of them found a single time. 4% to 5% of the sample rests with the top ten. The material sequenced was peripheral blood, taken 28 days after the second dose of the MenACWY control vaccine. These receptors all come from an adult who received the MenACWY meningococcal vaccine as a control.

Here the CDR3 DNA reads TGTGCCAGCAGCCCCAGGACTAGCGGGGGCCAAGAGACCCAGTACTTC. It encodes CASSPRTSGGQETQYF. The rearrangement uses TRBV7-9 and TRBJ2-5; TRBD2 matches at 13 bases. V lost 5 bases to trimming and J lost 1 base; unmatched junction nucleotides: 4. CDR3 length: 16 residues. Germline V gene data show CDR1 as SEHNR and CDR2 as FQNEAQ (reference sequence).

The rearrangement joins TRBV6-6 to TRBJ1-2; the match to TRBD1 covers 7 bases. This CDR3 has 16 amino acids. CDR1 MNHNY and CDR2 SVGAGI come from the germline V gene (reference sequence). V lost 5 bases and J lost 0; bases outside the gene matches: 9. The CDR3 here is CASSGTDLIPNYGYTF. The DNA for the CDR3 is TGTGCCAGCAGTGGGACAGATCTCATACCTAACTATGGCTACACCTTC.

The chain uses TRBV19 and TRBJ2-6, with TRBD1 as a possible D gene (6 bases). This CDR3 spans 16 amino acids. Trimming pared 8 bases from V and 0 bases from J, leaving 14 bases between. Looked up from germline, CDR1 is LNHDA and CDR2 is SQIVND (reference sequence). The CDR3 sequence is CASRRTVISGANVLTF. The DNA for the CDR3 is TGTGCCAGTCGCCGGACAGTCATCTCTGGGGCCAACGTCCTGACTTTC.

The chain employs TRBV28 and TRBJ1-2, with 12 bases that match TRBD1. Unmatched junction bases numbered 10, after V lost 4 bases and J lost 4 bases. This CDR3 comprises 17 residues. Per the germline V gene, CDR1 is MDHEN and CDR2 is SYDVKM. The CDR3 loop reads CASSSWDRGRVSYGYTF. The CDR3 DNA reads TGTGCCAGCAGTTCATGGGACAGGGGGCGCGTAAGCTATGGCTACACCTTC.

This chain connects TRBV5-1 to TRBJ1-6; D ambiguous. The CDR3 spans 15 residues. Germline V lookup: CDR1 SGHRS, CDR2 YFSETQ. V was trimmed by 4 bases and J by 5 bases, leaving 13 bases between them. The CDR3 sequence: CASSLRTTNNSPLHF. In DNA form, the CDR3 reads TGCGCCAGCAGCCTACGTACGACAAATAATTCACCCCTCCACTTT.

The count of this clone is one. The chain links TRBV7-9 to TRBJ1-1; 7 bases line up with TRBD1. CDR3 size: 12 residues. Germline trimming cut 7 bases from V and 3 bases from J; bases unmatched to any gene: 2. The germline CDR1 and CDR2 sequences are SEHNR and FQNEAQ (reference sequence). The CDR3 spells CASIQGDTEAFF. CDR3 nucleotides: TGTGCCAGCATCCAGGGGGACACTGAAGCTTTCTTT. Full variable domain (rest looked up from reference TRBV7-9 and TRBJ1-1): DTGVSQNPRHKITKRGQNVTFRCDPISEHNRLYWYRQTLGQGPEFLTYFQNEAQLEKSRLLSDRFSAERPKGSFSTLEIQRTEQGDSAMYLCASIQGDTEAFFGQGTRLTVV.

This clone has a single count. The chain links TRBV19 to TRBJ2-6; a possible D gene is TRBD2 (5 bases). The V and J ends lost 4 bases and 2 bases respectively, with 9 bases between them. CDR1 and CDR2 from the germline V gene are LNHDA and SQIVND (reference sequence). The CDR3 runs to 15 residues. The CDR3 protein is CASSRSGTGANVLTF. The CDR3 bases are TGTGCCAGTAGTAGGTCGGGGACTGGGGCCAACGTCCTGACTTTC.

The chain joins TRBV5-4 to TRBJ1-6; possibly TRBD1 for D (5 bases). V dropped 1 base and J dropped 8 bases, with 16 bases sitting between them. Germline CDR1 reads SGHNT; CDR2 reads YYREEE (reference sequence). The CDR3 length is 16 residues. The CDR3: CASSLMSQGKHSPLHF. As DNA, the CDR3 is TGTGCCAGCAGCTTGATGAGTCAGGGAAAGCATTCACCCCTCCACTTT.

V and J are TRBV12-3 or TRBV12-4 and TRBJ2-1, with D maybe TRBD1 (5 bases). V was pared by 5 bases and J by 6 bases, with 8 bases between. The CDR3 consists of 12 residues. CDR3 DNA: TGTGCCAGCAGTGGCAGGGTCAATGAGCAGTTCTTC. It codes for CASSGRVNEQFF.

V gene TRBV6-5 combines with J gene TRBJ1-2; no reliable D call. The CDR3 extends over 16 amino acids. The V end was cut by 0 bases, the J end by 2 bases, with 13 bases between. CDR1 and CDR2 from the germline V gene are MNHEY and SVGAGI. The CDR3 spells CASSYSGGPLNYGYTF. In nucleotides, the CDR3 is TGTGCCAGCAGTTACTCAGGTGGACCGCTAAACTATGGCTACACCTTC.

V is TRBV5-6 and J is TRBJ2-1; TRBD2 matches at 7 bases. V gave up 10 bases and J gave up 6 bases; unmatched junction bases: 10. CDR1 and CDR2 (germline): SGHDT, YYEEEE. CDR3 size: 13 residues. Written as DNA, the CDR3 is TGTGCCGCAAGGCTAGCGGAATCCAATGAGCAGTTCTTC. It translates to CAARLAESNEQFF.

The chain employs TRBV4-1 and TRBJ1-3; no clear D. The CDR3 totals 12 residues. Germline CDR1 and CDR2: MGHRA and YSYEKL. With 0 bases removed from V and 4 bases from J, the gap between germline ends came to 1 base. The CDR3 spells CASSQDGNTIYF. The CDR3 coding sequence is TGCGCCAGCAGCCAAGACGGAAACACCATATATTTT.

This chain uses TRBV28 with TRBJ2-3, with TRBD2 matching over 14 bases. Losses at the gene ends were 11 bases for V and 3 bases for J; bases not matched to a gene: 16. Germline loops: CDR1 MDHEN, CDR2 SYDVKM. The CDR3 loop spans 18 amino acids. DNA of the CDR3: TGTGCCGTACAAAACGGACTAGCGGGAGGCCCGGGAACAGATACGCAGTATTTT. Encoded protein: CAVQNGLAGGPGTDTQYF.

The chain employs TRBV30 and TRBJ2-7; 14 bases match TRBD2. The length of the CDR3 is 17 residues. V lost 0 bases and J lost 0; bases outside the gene matches: 4. CDR1 and CDR2 (germline): GTSNPN, SVGIG (reference sequence). CDR3 sequence (DNA): TGTGCCTGGAGTGTAGGACTAGCGGGAGGCGACTCCTACGAGCAGTACTTC. Its protein product is CAWSVGLAGGDSYEQYF.

This clone showed up just a few times. The CDR3 bases are TGTGCCAGCAGTGAAACTAGCGGGGGGGCCACAGATACGCAGTATTTT. Translated: CASSETSGGATDTQYF. The chain uses TRBV6-4 and TRBJ2-3, with 13 positions matching TRBD2. V shed 3 bases and J 2 bases; nucleotides not matched to a gene: 2. This CDR3 is built from 16 residues. Germline loops: CDR1 MRHNA, CDR2 SNTAGT.

The chain employs TRBV6-2 or TRBV6-3 and TRBJ2-2, with D unclear. V was cut by 0 bases and J by 1 base, with 12 bases left in between. Germline CDR1 is MNHEY and CDR2 is SVGEGT. This CDR3 contains 17 residues. The CDR3 is CASSYSGYVLNTGELFF. CDR3 nucleotide sequence: TGTGCCAGCAGTTACTCCGGTTATGTGTTGAACACCGGGGAGCTGTTTTTT.

This clone was recorded only once. The V gene is TRBV6-2 or TRBV6-3, the J gene TRBJ2-5; D ambiguous. Trimming left V 5 bases short and J 0 bases short, with 1 base between. Germline V gene sequence: CDR1 MNHEY, CDR2 SVGEGT. The CDR3 length is 11 residues. The DNA of the CDR3 is TGTGCCAGCAGTAACCAAGAGACCCAGTACTTC. This encodes CASSNQETQYF.

V usage is TRBV7-9 and J usage is TRBJ2-5, with TRBD2 as a possible D gene (6 bases). There are 16 residues in the CDR3. Germline CDR1 reads SEHNR; CDR2 reads FQNEAQ (reference sequence). The ends were cut back, 3 bases at V and 1 base at J, with 15 bases in the middle. The chain's CDR3 is CASSFLVDYPQETQYF. The CDR3 region has the DNA TGTGCCAGCAGCTTTTTGGTGGACTACCCCCAAGAGACCCAGTACTTC.

This clone appeared a single time. The J gene is TRBJ1-2, the V gene TRBV19, with D unresolved. Germline CDR1 reads LNHDA; CDR2 reads SQIVND (reference sequence). The V end was cut by 6 bases, the J end by 7 bases, with 15 bases between. The CDR3 is 13 amino acids. DNA for the CDR3: TGTGCCAGTAGCACCGGGGAAACAGTTGGCTACACCTTC. Protein product: CASSTGETVGYTF.

The chain has TRBV6-5 and TRBJ1-2; TRBD1 aligns across 7 bases. The CDR3 contains 14 residues. The trim removed 6 bases at V and 0 bases at J, leaving 4 bases unmatched. CDR1 is MNHEY, CDR2 SVGAGI, per germline. CDR3 sequence reads: CASRWDRANYGYTF. CDR3 nucleotide sequence: TGTGCCAGCAGATGGGACAGAGCTAACTATGGCTACACCTTC.

This chain links TRBV4-2 with TRBJ2-7; tentatively, D is TRBD2 (6 bases). The V gene lost 1 base and the J gene lost 3 bases, with 16 bases spanning the gap. The CDR3 runs to 16 residues. Germline V lookup: CDR1 LGHNA, CDR2 YNFKEQ. The CDR3 DNA follows: TGTGCCAGCAGCCAAGTTGGCTTGACTAGTATCTACGAGCAGTACTTC. Translating it yields CASSQVGLTSIYEQYF.

In DNA form, the CDR3 reads TGTGCCAGCAGTAACCCCCCGGGACGCGGCAATGAGCAGTTCTTC. Translated, it gives CASSNPPGRGNEQFF. V is TRBV6-5 and J is TRBJ2-1; the D gene could be TRBD1 or TRBD2 (5 bases each). V was trimmed by 5 bases and J by 6 bases, leaving 17 bases between them. The CDR3 totals 15 residues. Germline CDR1 is MNHEY and CDR2 is SVGAGI.

The V gene is TRBV13, the J gene TRBJ2-3; D not certain. There are 17 residues in the CDR3. V was pared by 0 bases and J by 2 bases, with 15 bases between. Germline CDR1 and CDR2: PRHDT and FYEKMQ (reference sequence). CDR3 amino acids: CASSLGPGSSFTDTQYF. In nucleotides, the CDR3 is TGTGCCAGCAGCTTAGGCCCGGGTTCATCATTCACAGATACGCAGTATTTT.

The chain carries TRBV7-2 and TRBJ1-1; 7 bases fit TRBD1. The CDR3 contains 14 residues. V trimming: 5 bases; J trimming: 4 bases; junction bases outside the gene matches: 7. Germline V gene lookup returns CDR1 SGHTA and CDR2 FQGNSA. The CDR3 sequence is CASSRQGRATEAFF. CDR3 nucleotides: TGTGCCAGCAGCAGACAGGGAAGGGCCACTGAAGCTTTCTTT.